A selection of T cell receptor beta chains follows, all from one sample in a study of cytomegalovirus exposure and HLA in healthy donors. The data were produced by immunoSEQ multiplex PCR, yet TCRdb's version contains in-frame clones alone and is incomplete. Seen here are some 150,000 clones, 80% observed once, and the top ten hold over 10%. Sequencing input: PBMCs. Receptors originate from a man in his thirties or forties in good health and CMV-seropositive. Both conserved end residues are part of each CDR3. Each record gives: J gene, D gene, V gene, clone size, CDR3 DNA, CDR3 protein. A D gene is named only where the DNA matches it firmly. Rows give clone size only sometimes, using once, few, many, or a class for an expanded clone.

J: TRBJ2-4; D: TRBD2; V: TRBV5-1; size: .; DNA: TGCGCCAGCAGCTTGTCTAGCGGGGCGAAATTAGCCAAAAACATTCAGTACTTC; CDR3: CASSLSSGAKLAKNIQYF
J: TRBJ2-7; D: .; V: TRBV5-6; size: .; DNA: TGTGCCAGCAGCTTTGGAGCGGCAACCTACGAGCAGTACTTC; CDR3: CASSFGAATYEQYF
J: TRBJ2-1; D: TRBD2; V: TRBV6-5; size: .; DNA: TGTGCCAGCAGTTACGAAGGGACTAGCGAGGTCAATGAGCAGTTCTTC; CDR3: CASSYEGTSEVNEQFF
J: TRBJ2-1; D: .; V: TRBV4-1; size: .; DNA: TGCGCCAGCAGCCAAGGTAACAGGGCGCCCTACAATGAGCAGTTCTTC; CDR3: CASSQGNRAPYNEQFF
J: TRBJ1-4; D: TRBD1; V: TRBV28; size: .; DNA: TGTGCCAGCAGTACAACCGGGACAGCGGCAACTAATGAAAAACTGTTTTTT; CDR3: CASSTTGTAATNEKLFF
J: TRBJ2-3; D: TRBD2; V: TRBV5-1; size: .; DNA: TGCGCCAGCAGCTTGGGGTTAGCGGGAGGGCCTAGCACAGATACGCAGTATTTT; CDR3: CASSLGLAGGPSTDTQYF
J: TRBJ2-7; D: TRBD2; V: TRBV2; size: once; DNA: TGTGCCAGCAGGGACCGAGGCCGACTAGCGAGATCCTACGAGCAGTACTTC; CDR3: CASRDRGRLARSYEQYF
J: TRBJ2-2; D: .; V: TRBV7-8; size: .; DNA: TGTGCCAGCAGCTTAGTTGCCGGCACCGGGGAGCTGTTTTTT; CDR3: CASSLVAGTGELFF
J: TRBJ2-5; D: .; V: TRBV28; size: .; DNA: TGTGCCAGCAGTTTTGCACAGGGCAAGGAGACCCAGTACTTC; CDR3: CASSFAQGKETQYF
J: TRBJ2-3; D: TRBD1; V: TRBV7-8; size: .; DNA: TGTGCCAGCAGCCCTACCAGCAGGGGGAGCACAGATACGCAGTATTTT; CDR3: CASSPTSRGSTDTQYF
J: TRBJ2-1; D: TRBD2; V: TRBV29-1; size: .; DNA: TGCAGCGTTTGCCACCTAGCGGGAGGTGGTGAGCAGTTCTTC; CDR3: CSVCHLAGGGEQFF
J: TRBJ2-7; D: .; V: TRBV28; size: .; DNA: TGTGCCAGCAGTTTATTCTGGGGCTCTACCTCCTACGAGCAGTACTTC; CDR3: CASSLFWGSTSYEQYF
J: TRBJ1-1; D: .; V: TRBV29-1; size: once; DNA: TGCAGCGTTGAGGCAGGGCAGCTAGCTTTCTTT; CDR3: CSVEAGQLAFF
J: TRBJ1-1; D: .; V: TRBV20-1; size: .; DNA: TGCAGGCAAAGGACTCAGCGTGAAGCTTTCTTT; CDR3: CRQRTQREAFF
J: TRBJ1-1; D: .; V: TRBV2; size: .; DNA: TGTGCCAGCAGTGGTCAGGGGCAGATGAACACTGAAGCTTTCTTT; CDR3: CASSGQGQMNTEAFF
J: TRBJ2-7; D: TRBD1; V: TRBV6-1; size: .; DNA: TGTGCCAGCAGTGAAACAGGGGACGAGCAGTACTTC; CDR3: CASSETGDEQYF
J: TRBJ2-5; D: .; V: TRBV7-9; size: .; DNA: TGTGCCAGCAGCTACGGGAGTGGGGAGACCCAGTACTTC; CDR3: CASSYGSGETQYF
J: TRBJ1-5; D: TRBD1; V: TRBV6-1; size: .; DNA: TGTGCCAGCAGACTGACAGGGGATCAGCCCCAGCATTTT; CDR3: CASRLTGDQPQHF
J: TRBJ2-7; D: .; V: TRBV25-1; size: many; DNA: TGTGCCAGAGAGTCGACTAGCTCCTACGAGCAGTACTTC; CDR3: CARESTSSYEQYF
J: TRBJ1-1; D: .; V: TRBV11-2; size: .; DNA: TGTGCCAGCAGCCCATACGGGGGGGCAATGAACACTGAAGCTTTCTTT; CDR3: CASSPYGGAMNTEAFF
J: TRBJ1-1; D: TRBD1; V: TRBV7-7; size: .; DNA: TGTGCTAGCAGCCCAATACAGGGGGGATACACTGAAGCTTTCTTT; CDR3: CASSPIQGGYTEAFF
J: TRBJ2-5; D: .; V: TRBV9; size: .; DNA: TGTGCCAGCACAACAGGGAGGGAAGAGACCCAGTACTTC; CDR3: CASTTGREETQYF
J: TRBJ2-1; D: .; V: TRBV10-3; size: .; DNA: TGTGCCATCAGTGGAAGTGGCGGCCTAGAGGTCGGTGAGCAGTTCTTC; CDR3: CAISGSGGLEVGEQFF
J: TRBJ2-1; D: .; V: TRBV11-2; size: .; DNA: TGTGCCAGCAGCCTAACCGTTGCGGGGAGCGGATACAATGAGCAGTTCTTC; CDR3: CASSLTVAGSGYNEQFF
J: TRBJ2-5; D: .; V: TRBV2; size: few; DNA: TGTGCCAGCAGGCCATGGGCGGGCCAAGAGACCCAGTACTTC; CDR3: CASRPWAGQETQYF
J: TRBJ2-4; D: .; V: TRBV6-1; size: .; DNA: TGTGCCAGCAGGGTAGGCCAGGTAGGGGGCATTCAGTACTTC; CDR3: CASRVGQVGGIQYF
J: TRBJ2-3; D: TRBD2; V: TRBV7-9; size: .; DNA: TGTGCCAGCAGCTTAGTCAGCGGGAGGGCAGGTACGCAGTATTTT; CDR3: CASSLVSGRAGTQYF
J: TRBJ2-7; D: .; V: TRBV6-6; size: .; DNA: TGTGCCAGCAGTTTAGAGGGAGGATACTCCTACGAGCAGTACTTC; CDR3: CASSLEGGYSYEQYF
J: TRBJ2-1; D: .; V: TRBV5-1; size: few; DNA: TGCGCCAGCAGCTGGGCCACCTACAATGAGCAGTTCTTC; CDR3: CASSWATYNEQFF
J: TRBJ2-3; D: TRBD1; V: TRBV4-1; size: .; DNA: TGCGCCAGCAGCTTACAGGGGGCCGCAGATACGCAGTATTTT; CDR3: CASSLQGAADTQYF
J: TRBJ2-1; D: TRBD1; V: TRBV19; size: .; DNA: TGTGCCAGTAGTATCAGGGGGCTCGGGCAGTTCTTC; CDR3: CASSIRGLGQFF
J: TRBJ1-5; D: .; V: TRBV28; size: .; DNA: TGTGCCAGCAGAACAACTCAGCCCCAGCATTTT; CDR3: CASRTTQPQHF
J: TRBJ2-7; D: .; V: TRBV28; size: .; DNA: TGTGCCAGCAGTTTCCGGAACAGGGTCTACGAGCAGTACTTC; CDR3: CASSFRNRVYEQYF
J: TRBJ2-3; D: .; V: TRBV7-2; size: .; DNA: TGTGCCAGCAGCCTAATACAGGAGAGCACAGATACGCAGTATTTT; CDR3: CASSLIQESTDTQYF
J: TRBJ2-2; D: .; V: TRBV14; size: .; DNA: TGTGCCAGCAGCCTAGAAAGAGGGTTGAACACCGGGGAGCTGTTTTTT; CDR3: CASSLERGLNTGELFF
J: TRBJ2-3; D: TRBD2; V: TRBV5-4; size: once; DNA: TGTGCCAGCAGCAGGGAGGGCCTTGGAGATACGCAGTATTTT; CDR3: CASSREGLGDTQYF
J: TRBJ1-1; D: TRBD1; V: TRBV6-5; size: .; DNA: TGTGCCAGCAGAACAGGGGCCGAGACTGAAGCTTTCTTT; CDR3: CASRTGAETEAFF
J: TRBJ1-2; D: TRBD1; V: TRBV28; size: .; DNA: TGTGCCAGCAGCCGAGGACAGGGGGTGGGCTATGGCTACACCTTC; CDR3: CASSRGQGVGYGYTF
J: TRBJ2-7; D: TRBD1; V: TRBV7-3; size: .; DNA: TGTGCCAGCAGCCCAGGGACAGATTCCTACGAGCAGTACTTC; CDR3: CASSPGTDSYEQYF
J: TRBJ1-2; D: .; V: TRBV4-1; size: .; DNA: TGCGCCAGCAGCCCTACGTCAGGGTATACCTATGGCTACACCTTC; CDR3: CASSPTSGYTYGYTF
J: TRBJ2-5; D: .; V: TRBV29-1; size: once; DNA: TGCAGCGTTGAAAAGCGGACAGACCAAGAGACCCAGTACTTC; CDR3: CSVEKRTDQETQYF
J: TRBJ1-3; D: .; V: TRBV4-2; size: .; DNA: TGTGCCAGCAGCCAAGGGGGAGGGGGACACTCTGGAAACACCATATATTTT; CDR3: CASSQGGGGHSGNTIYF
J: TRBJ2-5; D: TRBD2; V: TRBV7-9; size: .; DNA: TGTGCCAGCAGCGCGAGACTAGCGGGTCTCCAAGAGACCCAGTACTTC; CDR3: CASSARLAGLQETQYF